This T cell receptor (beta chain) was sequenced for a study of T cell responses to AZD1222 COVID-19 vaccine. TCRdb keeps only in-frame clones here, not all; method: immunoSEQ multiplex PCR. The data show 90,000 to 100,000 clones, about 90% seen once. V was clipped by 7 bases and J by 4 bases, with 11 bases between them. Germline V gives CDR1 SQVTM, CDR2 ANQGSEA. This CDR3 has 11 amino acids. The chain employs TRBV29-1 and TRBJ2-7; no reliable D call. The sample in question was peripheral blood, obtained 28 days after the second AZD1222 dose. The clonotype originates from an adult who received the AZD1222 COVID-19 vaccine. DNA for the CDR3: TGCAGCGGGGCAGAGGAGTACGAGCAGTACTTC. This translates into CSGAEEYEQYF.